This note documents a single T cell receptor beta chain sequence. Donors had no recently reported acute infections or vaccinations and were HIV-negative. The assay was carried out at the deep level. Genomic DNA of each subset was evenly split across several immunoSEQ plates. The protocol was immunoSEQ multiplex PCR, while the TCRdb copy is restricted to in-frame clones and leaves out a portion. The repertoire includes millions of clones, roughly 93% of them detected once, and about 0.41% sits in the top ten. CDR3 length: 13 residues. V was trimmed by 3 bases and J by 3 bases, leaving 5 bases between them. CDR1 LGHNA and CDR2 YNFKEQ come from the germline V gene. The data stem from a study of shared clonotypes between healthy human individuals. Background on the study: Each donor contributed plates that comprised three CD4 naive, three CD4 memory, two CD8 naive and one CD8 memory.

The V call is TRBV4-2, the J call TRBJ2-2; unclear D gene. The TCR was taken from a man younger than 35 in good health. Some clones in this sample may be carry-over from other donors' samples. Sequencing used naive CD4+ T cells from PBMCs. Documented subset: CD45RA+ positively selected. CDR3 residues: CASSQGHTGELFF. The CDR3 DNA is TGTGCCAGCAGCCAGGGCCACACCGGGGAGCTGTTTTTT.